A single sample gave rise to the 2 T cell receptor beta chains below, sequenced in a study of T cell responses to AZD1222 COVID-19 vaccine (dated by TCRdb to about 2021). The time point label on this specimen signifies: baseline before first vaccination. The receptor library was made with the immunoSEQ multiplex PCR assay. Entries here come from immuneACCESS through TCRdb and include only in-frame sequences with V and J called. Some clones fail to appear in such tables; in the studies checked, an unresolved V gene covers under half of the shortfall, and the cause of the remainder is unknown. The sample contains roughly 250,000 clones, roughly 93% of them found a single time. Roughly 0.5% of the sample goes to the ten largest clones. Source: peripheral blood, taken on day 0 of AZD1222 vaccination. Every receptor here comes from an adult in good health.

CDR3 amino acids: CASSESGTDSGNTIYF. The CDR3 nucleotides read TGCGCCAGCAGTGAGTCGGGGACTGACTCTGGAAACACCATATATTTT. The chain has TRBV10-2 and TRBJ1-3; perhaps TRBD1 as D (5 bases). The CDR3 has 16 residues. Germline CDR1 and CDR2: WSHSY and SAAADI. V lost 0 bases and J 0 bases, leaving 9 bases between the germline ends.

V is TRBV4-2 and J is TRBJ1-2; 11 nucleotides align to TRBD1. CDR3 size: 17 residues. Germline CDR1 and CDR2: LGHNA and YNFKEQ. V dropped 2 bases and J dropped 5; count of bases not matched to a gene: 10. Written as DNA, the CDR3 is TGTGCCAGCAGCCAACAGGGACAGGGGGTAGAGAGGTATGGCTACACCTTC. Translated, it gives CASSQQGQGVERYGYTF.